Each of the 8 T cell receptor beta chains below was sequenced from the same sample in a study of shared clonotypes between healthy human individuals. Assay used: immunoSEQ multiplex PCR; TCRdb lists only in-frame clones, some missing. The data hold under 2,000,000 clones, with about 94% observed a single time. Naive CD8 cells lacked CD45RO and underwent positive selection for CCR7, leaving out terminally differentiated effector memory CD45RA+ cells. Material for sequencing was naive CD8+ T cells sorted from blood. The receptors were sampled from a man between 18 and 29 years old in good health.

The V and J genes are TRBV19 and TRBJ2-7; D is uncertain. Between the trimmed V and J ends, which lost 3 bases and 0 bases, there was a span of 3 bases. This CDR3 is built from 12 residues. Germline lookup yields CDR1 LNHDA and CDR2 SQIVND (reference sequence). The CDR3 protein is CASSMASYEQYF. CDR3 DNA: TGTGCCAGTAGTATGGCCTCCTACGAGCAGTACTTC.

The chain has TRBV9 and TRBJ1-2; TRBD1 is a possible D gene (6 bases). V lost 0 bases, J lost 4 bases, and 10 bases lay in between. Germline V gene data show CDR1 as SGDLS and CDR2 as YYNGEE. The CDR3 extends over 14 amino acids. The CDR3 DNA is TGTGCCAGCAGCGTAGGGCCAGGGGTCTATGGCTACACCTTC. It translates to CASSVGPGVYGYTF.

The rearrangement links TRBV15 to TRBJ2-5, with 7 bases identical to TRBD1. V trimming: 5 bases; J trimming: 7 bases; junction bases outside the gene matches: 10. The CDR3 contains 14 residues. Germline V gene data show CDR1 as LNHNV and CDR2 as YYDKDF (reference sequence). CDR3 residues: CATSYETGSGTQYF. The CDR3 coding sequence is TGTGCCACCAGCTACGAGACAGGGAGTGGGACCCAGTACTTC. The complete variable domain, with remaining parts taken from reference TRBV15 and TRBJ2-5, reads DAMVIQNPRYQVTQFGKPVTLSCSQTLNHNVMYWYQQKSSQAPKLLFHYYDKDFNNEADTPDNFQSRRPNTSFCFLDIRSPGLGDTAMYLCATSYETGSGTQYFGPGTRLLVL.

This clone came up once. J is TRBJ2-3 and V is TRBV9; 12 nucleotides match TRBD2. Per the germline V gene, CDR1 is SGDLS and CDR2 is YYNGEE. The CDR3 covers 16 residues. The junction had 3 bases not matched to a gene; V was cut back by 0 bases and J by 4 bases. As DNA, the CDR3 is TGTGCCAGCAGCGTAGCTAGCGGGGGGGCCGCAGATACGCAGTATTTT. Its translation: CASSVASGGAADTQYF.

A word on this clone: Other DNA sequences in the sample encode the same CDR3. The CDR3 nucleotides are TGTGCCAGCAGTTTATCAGGGCCCTACAATGAGCAGTTCTTC. Its translation: CASSLSGPYNEQFF. This sequence joins TRBV27 and TRBJ2-1; no definite D call. The CDR3 loop spans 14 amino acids. Germline values: CDR1 MNHEY, CDR2 SMNVEV (reference sequence). Trimming left V 0 bases short and J 2 bases short, with 5 bases between.

The chain employs TRBV9 and TRBJ2-7; weak D call: TRBD1 (6 bases). The V gene lost 3 bases and the J gene lost 5 bases, with 15 bases spanning the gap. From germline, CDR1 is SGDLS and CDR2 YYNGEE. The CDR3 contains 14 residues. DNA for the CDR3: TGTGCCAGCAGCGCGACAGGTTACTCGGACGAGCAGTACTTC. Protein product: CASSATGYSDEQYF.

CDR3 residues: CAWSVGTGPGGEQFF. As DNA, the CDR3 is TGTGCCTGGAGCGTAGGGACAGGCCCGGGGGGTGAGCAGTTCTTC. The genes are TRBV30 and TRBJ2-1; tentatively, D is TRBD1 (8 bases). The germline CDR1 and CDR2 sequences are GTSNPN and SVGIG (reference sequence). The CDR3 consists of 15 residues. V lost 3 bases to trimming and J lost 9 bases, with 21 bases between them.

In its sample, this clone was seen a few times. The chain employs TRBV11-2 and TRBJ1-6; 11 bases line up with TRBD1. Germline-derived CDR1 and CDR2 are SGHAT and FQNNGV. The CDR3 has 19 residues. The J segment lost 9 bases and the V segment lost 0 bases, leaving 13 bases of the junction unmatched. For the CDR3, the DNA is TGTGCCAGCAGCTTAGATCGAGGACAGGGGGCCTATGGTGGTTCACCCCTCCACTTT. It codes for CASSLDRGQGAYGGSPLHF. Filled out from reference TRBV11-2 and TRBJ1-6, the complete variable domain reads EAGVAQSPRYKIIEKRQSVAFWCNPISGHATLYWYQQILGQGPKLLIQFQNNGVVDDSQLPKDRFSAERLKGVDSTLKIQPAKLEDSAVYLCASSLDRGQGAYGGSPLHFGNGTRLTVT.